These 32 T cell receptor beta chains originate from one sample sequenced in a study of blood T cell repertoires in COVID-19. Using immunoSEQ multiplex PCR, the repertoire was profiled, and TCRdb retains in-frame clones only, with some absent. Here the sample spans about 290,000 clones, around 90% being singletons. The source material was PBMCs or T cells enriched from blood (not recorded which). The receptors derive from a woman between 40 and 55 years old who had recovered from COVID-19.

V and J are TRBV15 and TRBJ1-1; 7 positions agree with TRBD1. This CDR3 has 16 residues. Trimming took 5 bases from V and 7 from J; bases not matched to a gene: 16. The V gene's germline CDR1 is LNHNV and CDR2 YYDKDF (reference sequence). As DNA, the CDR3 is TGTGCCACCAGCCCCCTTCTGACAGGGATGGTAAATGAAGCTTTCTTT. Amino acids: CATSPLLTGMVNEAFF.

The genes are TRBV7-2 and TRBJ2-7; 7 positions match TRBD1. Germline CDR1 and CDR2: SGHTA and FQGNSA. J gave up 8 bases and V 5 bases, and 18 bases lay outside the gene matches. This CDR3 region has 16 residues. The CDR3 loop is CASSRVPSGQRRQQYF. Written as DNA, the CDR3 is TGTGCCAGCAGCCGCGTACCCTCGGGACAGAGGCGTCAGCAGTACTTC.

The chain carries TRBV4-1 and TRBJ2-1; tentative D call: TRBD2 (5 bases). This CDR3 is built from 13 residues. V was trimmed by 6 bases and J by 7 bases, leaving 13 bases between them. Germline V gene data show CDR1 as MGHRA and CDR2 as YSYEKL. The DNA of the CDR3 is TGCGCCAGCAGGCTGACAAGCGGAAATGAGCAGTTCTTC. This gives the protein CASRLTSGNEQFF.

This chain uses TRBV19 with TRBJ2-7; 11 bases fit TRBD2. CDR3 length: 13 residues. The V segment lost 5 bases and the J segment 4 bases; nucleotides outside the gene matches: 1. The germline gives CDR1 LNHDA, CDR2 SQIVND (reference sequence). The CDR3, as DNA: TGTGCCAGTAGTTGGACTAGCGGGTACGAGCAGTACTTC. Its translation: CASSWTSGYEQYF.

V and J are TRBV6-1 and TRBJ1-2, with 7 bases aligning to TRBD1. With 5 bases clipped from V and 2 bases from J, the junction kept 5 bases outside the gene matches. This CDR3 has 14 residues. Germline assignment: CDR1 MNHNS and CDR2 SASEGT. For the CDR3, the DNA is TGTGCCAGCAGTACCAGACAGGGCAACTATGGCTACACCTTC. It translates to CASSTRQGNYGYTF.

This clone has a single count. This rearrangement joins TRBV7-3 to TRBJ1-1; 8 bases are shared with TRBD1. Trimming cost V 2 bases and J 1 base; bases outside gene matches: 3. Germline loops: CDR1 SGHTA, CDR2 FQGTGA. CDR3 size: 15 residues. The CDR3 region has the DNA TGTGCCAGCAGCTTATATGGACAGGGGAACACTGAAGCTTTCTTT. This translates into CASSLYGQGNTEAFF.

In DNA form, the CDR3 reads TGTGCCAGCAGCTCCGGGACAGCGGTTTATAATTCACCCCTCCACTTT. It translates to CASSSGTAVYNSPLHF. The chain carries TRBV11-1 and TRBJ1-6, with 7 bases that match TRBD1. The CDR3 covers 16 residues. With 4 bases clipped from V and 4 bases from J, the junction kept 7 bases outside the gene matches. The V gene's germline CDR1 is SGHAT and CDR2 FQDESV (reference sequence).

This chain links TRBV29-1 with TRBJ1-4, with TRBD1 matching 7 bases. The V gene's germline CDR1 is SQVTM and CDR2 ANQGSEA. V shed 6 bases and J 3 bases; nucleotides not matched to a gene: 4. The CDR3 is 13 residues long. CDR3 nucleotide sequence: TGCAGCGTGAAGGGGGCAGCTAATGAAAAACTGTTTTTT. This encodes CSVKGAANEKLFF.

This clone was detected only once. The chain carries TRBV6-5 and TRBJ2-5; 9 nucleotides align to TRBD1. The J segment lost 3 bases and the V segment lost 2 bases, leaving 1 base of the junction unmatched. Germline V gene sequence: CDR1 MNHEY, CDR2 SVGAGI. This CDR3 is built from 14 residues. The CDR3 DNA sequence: TGTGCCAGCAGTTACGGGACAGGGAAAGAGACCCAGTACTTC. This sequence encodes CASSYGTGKETQYF.

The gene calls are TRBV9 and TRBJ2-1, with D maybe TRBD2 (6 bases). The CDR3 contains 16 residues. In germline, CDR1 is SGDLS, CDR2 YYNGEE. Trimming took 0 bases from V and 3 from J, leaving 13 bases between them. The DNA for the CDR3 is TGTGCCAGCAGCGTAGGCACTAGCTTGTTCTACAATGAGCAGTTCTTC. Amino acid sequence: CASSVGTSLFYNEQFF. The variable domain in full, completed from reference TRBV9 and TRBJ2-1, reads DSGVTQTPKHLITATGQRVTLRCSPRSGDLSVYWYQQSLDQGLQFLIQYYNGEERAKGNILERFSAQQFPDLHSELNLSSLELGDSALYFCASSVGTSLFYNEQFFGPGTRLTVL.

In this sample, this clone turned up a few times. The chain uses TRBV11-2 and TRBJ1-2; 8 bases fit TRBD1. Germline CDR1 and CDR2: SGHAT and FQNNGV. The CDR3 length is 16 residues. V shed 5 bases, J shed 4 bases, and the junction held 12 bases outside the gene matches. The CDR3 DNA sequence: TGTGCCAGCAGCCCGCTTCGGGACAGGTCGACCTATGGCTACACCTTC. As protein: CASSPLRDRSTYGYTF. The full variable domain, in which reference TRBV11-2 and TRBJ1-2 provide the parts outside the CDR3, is EAGVAQSPRYKIIEKRQSVAFWCNPISGHATLYWYQQILGQGPKLLIQFQNNGVVDDSQLPKDRFSAERLKGVDSTLKIQPAKLEDSAVYLCASSPLRDRSTYGYTFGSGTRLTVV.

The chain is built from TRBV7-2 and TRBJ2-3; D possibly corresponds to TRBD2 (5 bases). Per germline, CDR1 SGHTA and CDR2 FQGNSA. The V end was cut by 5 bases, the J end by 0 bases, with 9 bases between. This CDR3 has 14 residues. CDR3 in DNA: TGTGCCAGCAGCAAGAGGGCTAGCACAGATACGCAGTATTTT. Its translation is CASSKRASTDTQYF.

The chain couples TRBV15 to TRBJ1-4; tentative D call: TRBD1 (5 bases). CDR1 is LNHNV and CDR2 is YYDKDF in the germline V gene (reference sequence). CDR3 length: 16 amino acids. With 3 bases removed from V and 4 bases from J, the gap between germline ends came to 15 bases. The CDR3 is CATSRVKTAGNEKLFF. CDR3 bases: TGTGCCACCAGCAGGGTTAAGACAGCCGGTAATGAAAAACTGTTTTTT.

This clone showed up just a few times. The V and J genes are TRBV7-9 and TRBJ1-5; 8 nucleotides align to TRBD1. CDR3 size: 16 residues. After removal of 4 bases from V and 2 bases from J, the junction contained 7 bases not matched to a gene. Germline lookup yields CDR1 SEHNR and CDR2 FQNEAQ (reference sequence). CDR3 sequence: CASSSDRDRGNQPQHF. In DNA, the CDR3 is TGTGCCAGCAGCTCGGACAGGGATCGGGGCAATCAGCCCCAGCATTTT.

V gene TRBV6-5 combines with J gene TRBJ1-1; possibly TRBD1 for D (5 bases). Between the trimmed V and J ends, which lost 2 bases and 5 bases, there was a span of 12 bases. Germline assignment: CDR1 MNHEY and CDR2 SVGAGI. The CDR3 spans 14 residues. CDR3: CASSYLGGKTEAFF. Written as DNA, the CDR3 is TGTGCCAGCAGTTACCTGGGGGGTAAGACTGAAGCTTTCTTT.

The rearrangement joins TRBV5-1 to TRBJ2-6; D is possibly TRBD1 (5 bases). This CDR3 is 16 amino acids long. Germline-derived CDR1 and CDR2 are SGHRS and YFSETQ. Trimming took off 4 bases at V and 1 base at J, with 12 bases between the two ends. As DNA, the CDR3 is TGCGCCAGCAGCCCCGGACACGCGTCTGGGGCCAACGTCCTGACTTTC. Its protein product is CASSPGHASGANVLTF.

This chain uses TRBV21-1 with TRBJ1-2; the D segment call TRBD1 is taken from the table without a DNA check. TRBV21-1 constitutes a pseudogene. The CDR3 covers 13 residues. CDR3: CASSERGDYGYTF. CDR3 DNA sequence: TGTGCCAGCAGCGAAAGGGGTGACTATGGCTACACCTTC.

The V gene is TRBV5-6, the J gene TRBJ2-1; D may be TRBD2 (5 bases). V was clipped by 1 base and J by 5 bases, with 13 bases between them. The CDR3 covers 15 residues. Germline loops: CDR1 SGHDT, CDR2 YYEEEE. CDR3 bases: TGTGCCAGCAGCTTGCTGGGGAGAGGTGACAATGAGCAGTTCTTC. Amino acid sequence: CASSLLGRGDNEQFF.

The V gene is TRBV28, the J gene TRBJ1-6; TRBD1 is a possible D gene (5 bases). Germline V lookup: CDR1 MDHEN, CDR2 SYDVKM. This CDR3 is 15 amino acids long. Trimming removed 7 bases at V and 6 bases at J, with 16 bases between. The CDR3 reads CASIKPSGLNSPLHF. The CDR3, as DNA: TGTGCCAGCATCAAACCCTCAGGGCTTAATTCACCCCTCCACTTT.

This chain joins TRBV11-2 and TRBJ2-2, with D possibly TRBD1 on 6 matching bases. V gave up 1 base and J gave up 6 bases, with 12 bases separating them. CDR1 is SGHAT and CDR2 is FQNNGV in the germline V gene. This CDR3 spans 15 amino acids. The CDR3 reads CASSLVAPGAGELFF. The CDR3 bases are TGTGCCAGCAGCTTAGTCGCCCCAGGGGCCGGGGAGCTGTTTTTT.

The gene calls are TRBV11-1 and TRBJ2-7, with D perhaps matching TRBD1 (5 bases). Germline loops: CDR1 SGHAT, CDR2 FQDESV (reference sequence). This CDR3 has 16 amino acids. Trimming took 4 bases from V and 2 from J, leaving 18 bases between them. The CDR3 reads CASSSKRGSQPYEQYF. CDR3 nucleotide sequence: TGTGCCAGCAGCTCTAAAAGGGGATCGCAGCCCTACGAGCAGTACTTC.

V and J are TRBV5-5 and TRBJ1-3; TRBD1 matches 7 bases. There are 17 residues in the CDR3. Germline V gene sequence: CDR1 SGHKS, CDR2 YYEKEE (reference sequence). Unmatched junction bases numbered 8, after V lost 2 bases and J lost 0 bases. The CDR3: CASSLTGTASSGNTIYF. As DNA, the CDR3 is TGTGCCAGCAGCTTAACCGGGACAGCGAGCTCTGGAAACACCATATATTTT.

Written as DNA, the CDR3 is TGTGCCAGCAGTGTAGAGGGAGTCGGCTATGGCTACACCTTC. Its protein is CASSVEGVGYGYTF. The chain joins TRBV2 to TRBJ1-2; no clear D. The CDR3 extends over 14 amino acids. CDR1 is SNHLY and CDR2 is FYNNEI in the germline V gene. Deletions cut 4 bases from V and 4 bases from J, with 13 bases between.

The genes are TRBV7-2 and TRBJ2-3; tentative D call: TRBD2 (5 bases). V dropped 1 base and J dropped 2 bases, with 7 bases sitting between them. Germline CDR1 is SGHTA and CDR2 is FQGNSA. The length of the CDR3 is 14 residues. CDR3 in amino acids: CASSLGLYTDTQYF. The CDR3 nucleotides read TGTGCCAGCAGCTTAGGACTATACACAGATACGCAGTATTTT.

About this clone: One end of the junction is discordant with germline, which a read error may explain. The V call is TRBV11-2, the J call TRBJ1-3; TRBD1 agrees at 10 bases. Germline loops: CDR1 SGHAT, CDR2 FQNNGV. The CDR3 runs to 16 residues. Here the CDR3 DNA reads TGTGCCAGCAGCCGTAGACAGGGGGCAGCGGGAAACATCATATATTTT. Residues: CASSRRQGAAGNIIYF.

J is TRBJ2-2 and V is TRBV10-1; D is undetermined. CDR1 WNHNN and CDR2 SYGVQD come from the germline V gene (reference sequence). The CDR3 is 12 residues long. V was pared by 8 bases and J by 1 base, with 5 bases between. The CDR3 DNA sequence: TGCGCCAGCCGCGAGAACACCGGGGAGCTGTTTTTT. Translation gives CASRENTGELFF.

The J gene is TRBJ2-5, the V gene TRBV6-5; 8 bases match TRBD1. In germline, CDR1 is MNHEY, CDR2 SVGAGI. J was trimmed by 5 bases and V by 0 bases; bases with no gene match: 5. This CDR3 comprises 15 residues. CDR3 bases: TGTGCCAGCAGTTACTCAGCAGGGGGCTGGGAGACCCAGTACTTC. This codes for CASSYSAGGWETQYF.

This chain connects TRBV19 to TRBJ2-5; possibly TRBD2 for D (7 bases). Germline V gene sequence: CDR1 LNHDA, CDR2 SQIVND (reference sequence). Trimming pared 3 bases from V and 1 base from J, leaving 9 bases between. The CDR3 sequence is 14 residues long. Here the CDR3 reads CASSIGGAQETQYF. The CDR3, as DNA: TGTGCCAGTAGTATTGGGGGGGCCCAAGAGACCCAGTACTTC.

The CDR3 nucleotides are TGTGCCAGCAGCTTATTAGGCGGGAGTTCCTACGAGCAGTACTTC. It is translated as CASSLLGGSSYEQYF. This chain connects TRBV7-3 to TRBJ2-7; 7 bases are a match to TRBD2. Germline V gene data show CDR1 as SGHTA and CDR2 as FQGTGA. The CDR3 has 15 residues. The junction had 5 bases not matched to a gene; V was cut back by 2 bases and J by 1 base.

CDR3 nucleotide sequence: TGTGCCACTACCCTTCAGGCAGCCTTAAACTATGGCTACACCTTC. Protein: CATTLQAALNYGYTF. The chain combines TRBV28 with TRBJ1-2; D uncertain. Germline CDR1 is MDHEN and CDR2 is SYDVKM. The germline V and J ends were trimmed by 10 bases and 2 bases, with 20 bases remaining between them. The CDR3 covers 15 residues.

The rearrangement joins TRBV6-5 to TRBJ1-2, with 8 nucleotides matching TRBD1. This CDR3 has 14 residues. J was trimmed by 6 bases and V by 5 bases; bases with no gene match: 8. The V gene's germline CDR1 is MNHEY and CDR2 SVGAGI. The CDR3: CASSPRTGWDGYTF. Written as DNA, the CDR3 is TGTGCCAGCAGTCCCAGGACAGGGTGGGATGGCTACACCTTC.

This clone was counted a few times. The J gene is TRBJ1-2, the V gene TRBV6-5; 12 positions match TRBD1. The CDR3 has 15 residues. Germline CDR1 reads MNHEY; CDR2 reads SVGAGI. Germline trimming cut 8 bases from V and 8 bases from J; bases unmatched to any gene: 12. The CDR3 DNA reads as TGTGCCAGCGACCCGGGACAGGGGGCCCTGGGCGGCTACACCTTC. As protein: CASDPGQGALGGYTF.